The following is a TCR beta chain sequence with its context. Its antigen is still unknown. Germline V gene data show CDR1 as SGHRS and CDR2 as YFSETQ. Trimming shortened V by 7 bases and J by 5 bases, and 16 bases separated the two germline ends. The CDR3 sequence is 15 residues long. The source of the sample is a study of T cell clones after liver transplantation. Study context: Draws occurred before transplant, before withdrawal, and after complete or failed withdrawal. Overall study results and limits: The donor-reactive repertoire was only partly measurable in two subjects, lacking donor cells. Small, mixed patient groups and varying post-transplant times limit these conclusions.

Clones were read by immunoSEQ multiplex PCR, and TCRdb kept only the in-frame ones, dropping some. The data show around 70,000 clones, more than 85% seen once. Sample: CD4+ T cells from blood, taken about 27 months after liver transplant. The V call is TRBV5-1, the J call TRBJ1-6; D gene unclear. This clonotype originated in a human patient who received a liver transplant. These T cells may partly come from the graft donor. CDR3 nucleotides: TGCGCCAGCTGCATACTGAGGCCTAATAATTCACCCCTCCACTTT. This codes for CASCILRPNNSPLHF. Variable domain in full (rest from reference TRBV5-1 and TRBJ1-6): KAGVTQTPRYLIKTRGQQVTLSCSPISGHRSVSWYQQTPGQGLQFLFEYFSETQRNKGNFPGRFSGRQFSNSRSEMNVSTLELGDSALYLCASCILRPNNSPLHFGNGTRLTVT.